Below, 18 T cell receptor beta chains from the same sample are listed, as sequenced in a study of spatial heterogeneity in lung cancer. The time point is: blood at routine non-recurrence follow-up after resection. TCRdb independently ran MiXCR on the 5' RACE reads; one entry per CDR3 protein. The sample holds tens of thousands of distinct CDR3 sequences, less than 6.5% seen once. The sequenced sample was PBMCs, obtained at follow-up. These receptors came from a female donor with early-stage non-small cell lung cancer.

This clonotype occurred many times. The chain recombines TRBV16 with TRBJ2-1; tentative D call: TRBD2 (5 bases). The V end was cut by 2 bases, the J end by 8 bases, with 10 bases between. Germline CDR1 KGHSY, CDR2 FQNENV. The CDR3 spans 13 residues. The DNA for the CDR3 is TGTGCCAGCAGCCAAAACCCGAGGGATGAGCAGTTCTTC. Protein product: CASSQNPRDEQFF.

This clonotype was counted at least ten times. The chain couples TRBV14 to TRBJ2-2, with 7 bases matching TRBD1. With 6 bases clipped from V and 3 bases from J, the junction kept 13 bases outside the gene matches. The CDR3 runs to 17 residues. Per the germline V gene, CDR1 is SGHDN and CDR2 is FVKESK. The CDR3 coding sequence is TGTGCCAGCAGTCGACAAGGGGGCGGCTCCCACACCGGGGAGCTGTTTTTT. It yields the protein CASSRQGGGSHTGELFF. The whole variable domain, remainder taken from reference TRBV14 and TRBJ2-2, is EAGVTQFPSHSVIEKGQTVTLRCDPISGHDNLYWYRRVMGKEIKFLLHFVKESKQDESGMPNNRFLAERTGGTYSTLKVQPAELEDSGVYFCASSRQGGGSHTGELFFGEGSRLTVL.

This clonotype was detected ten times or more. The chain links TRBV12-3 or TRBV12-4 to TRBJ2-2; D is perhaps TRBD1 (6 bases). CDR3 length: 12 residues. Trimming pared 5 bases from V and 6 bases from J, leaving 7 bases between. CDR3 coding DNA: TGTGCCAGCAGTCCAGGGGCCGGGGAGCTGTTTTTT. Encoded protein: CASSPGAGELFF.

This clonotype was detected many times. CDR3: CASSPGLAGGPETQYF. CDR3 coding DNA: TGCGCCAGCAGCCCGGGACTAGCGGGGGGGCCAGAGACCCAGTACTTC. The genes are TRBV4-3 and TRBJ2-5; 16 positions agree with TRBD2. With 4 bases clipped from V and 4 bases from J, the junction kept 3 bases outside the gene matches. The CDR3 covers 16 residues. Germline V gene lookup returns CDR1 LGHNA and CDR2 YSLEER.

This clonotype showed up many times. The chain joins TRBV20-1 to TRBJ2-1; tentative D call: TRBD2 (6 bases). Trimming stripped 0 bases from V and 2 bases from J, with 17 bases between. CDR1 is DFQATT, CDR2 SNEGSKA, per germline (reference sequence). There are 17 residues in the CDR3. The CDR3 reads CSARDLIGGTTYNEQFF. CDR3 DNA sequence: TGCAGTGCTAGAGATCTTATAGGCGGGACGACCTACAATGAGCAGTTCTTC.

The V and J genes are TRBV7-3 and TRBJ2-1, with 7 nucleotides matching TRBD2. The ends lost 5 bases at V and 8 bases at J; junction bases unmatched: 18. The V gene's germline CDR1 is SGHTA and CDR2 FQGTGA. This CDR3 contains 17 residues. The CDR3 DNA reads TGTGCCAGCAGCCCGACGGGGGGTAGTTCGAGCTTGGATGAGCAGTTCTTC. This codes for CASSPTGGSSSLDEQFF.

By share, this clonotype counts as large. V and J are TRBV28 and TRBJ2-7; 10 bases are a match to TRBD2. CDR3 length: 15 residues. Unmatched junction bases numbered 5, after V lost 3 bases and J lost 3 bases. Germline assignment: CDR1 MDHEN and CDR2 SYDVKM. The CDR3 sequence: CASSLRLAGIYEQYF. CDR3 sequence (DNA): TGTGCCAGCAGTTTGCGACTAGCGGGTATCTACGAGCAGTACTTC.

This clonotype has a count of ten or more. The V gene is TRBV7-2, the J gene TRBJ1-2; no clear D. The V and J ends lost 1 base and 2 bases respectively, with 8 bases between them. The CDR3 has 14 amino acids. From germline, CDR1 is SGHTA and CDR2 FQGNSA. The CDR3 loop reads CASSLDAQNYGYTF. The CDR3 nucleotides read TGTGCCAGCAGCTTAGATGCACAGAACTATGGCTACACCTTC.

In its sample, this clonotype was seen many times. This chain connects TRBV7-2 to TRBJ2-1; no reliable D call. This CDR3 is 15 amino acids long. CDR1 is SGHTA, CDR2 FQGNSA, per germline. V was trimmed by 1 base and J by 6 bases, leaving 13 bases between them. The CDR3 protein is CASSLGPNRGNEQFF. CDR3 coding DNA: TGTGCCAGCAGCTTAGGCCCCAACAGAGGCAATGAGCAGTTCTTC.

This clonotype was seen repeatedly, ten times or more. The chain has TRBV29-1 and TRBJ1-1, with TRBD1 matching over 10 bases. CDR1 is SQVTM, CDR2 ANQGSEA, per germline. J was trimmed by 5 bases and V by 6 bases; bases with no gene match: 15. The CDR3 is 16 amino acids. The CDR3 is CSVYPGQGFIKTEAFF. CDR3 nucleotide sequence: TGCAGCGTGTACCCGGGACAGGGGTTTATCAAAACTGAAGCTTTCTTT. Full variable domain (outside the CDR3, taken from reference TRBV29-1 and TRBJ1-1): SAVISQKPSRDICQRGTSLTIQCQVDSQVTMMFWYRQQPGQSLTLIATANQGSEATYESGFVIDKFPISRPNLTFSTLTVSNMSPEDSSIYLCSVYPGQGFIKTEAFFGQGTRLTVV.

Ten or more counts support this clonotype. V and J are TRBV7-8 and TRBJ2-1; D not resolved. Per the germline V gene, CDR1 is SGHVS and CDR2 is FQNEAQ. The length of the CDR3 is 15 residues. The V end was cut by 1 base, the J end by 9 bases, with 16 bases between. The CDR3 is CASSLGSRGKGEQFF. The CDR3 coding sequence is TGTGCCAGCAGCTTAGGGAGCCGTGGGAAGGGTGAGCAGTTCTTC.

This clonotype was seen ten or more times. Here the CDR3 reads CASTPEPGQGSTEAFF. CDR3 nucleotides: TGTGCCAGCACCCCAGAGCCGGGACAGGGGTCCACTGAAGCTTTCTTT. This sequence joins TRBV6-2 or TRBV6-3 and TRBJ1-1, with 10 bases fitting TRBD1. CDR1 is MNHEY, CDR2 SVGEGT, per germline. This CDR3 has 16 residues. Trimming at V came to 7 bases and at J to 4 bases, leaving 12 bases not matched to a gene.

This clonotype has ten or more counts. The chain has TRBV10-3 and TRBJ2-5; the D gene is possibly TRBD2 (5 bases). This CDR3 is 13 amino acids long. Germline CDR1 and CDR2: ENHRY and SYGVKD. V lost 4 bases, J lost 4 bases, and 10 bases lay in between. The CDR3 region has the DNA TGTGCCATCAGTGGGTCGGGAACAGAGACCCAGTACTTC. Encoded protein: CAISGSGTETQYF.

Many counts were recorded for this clonotype. The V call is TRBV19, the J call TRBJ1-5, with D maybe TRBD1 (6 bases). Trimming removed 6 bases from V and 5 bases from J, with 14 bases in between. This CDR3 is built from 14 residues. Germline CDR1 is LNHDA and CDR2 is SQIVND (reference sequence). The CDR3 protein is CASRGGQGHQPQHF. The CDR3 DNA reads TGTGCCAGTAGAGGTGGGCAGGGGCATCAGCCCCAGCATTTT.

This clonotype was seen many times. The rearrangement joins TRBV25-1 to TRBJ1-2; TRBD1 matches 11 bases. CDR1 MGHDK and CDR2 SYGVNS come from the germline V gene. The CDR3 has 14 residues. V shed 4 bases and J 7 bases; nucleotides not matched to a gene: 5. CDR3 DNA sequence: TGTGCCAGCAGTGGGGACAGGGGGGATGCTGGCTACACCTTC. The encoded protein is CASSGDRGDAGYTF.

This clonotype was seen ten or more times. The chain has TRBV4-2 and TRBJ2-5; possible D gene TRBD2, 6 bases. Deletions cut 1 base from V and 3 bases from J, with 15 bases between. From germline, CDR1 is LGHNA and CDR2 YNFKEQ. There are 16 residues in the CDR3. CDR3 nucleotides: TGTGCCAGCAGCCAAGCGTCCGGGCTAGCGAAAGAGACCCAGTACTTC. Translation: CASSQASGLAKETQYF.

The chain combines TRBV7-2 with TRBJ2-5; 16 bases map to TRBD2. CDR1 and CDR2 (germline): SGHTA, FQGNSA. The ends lost 5 bases at V and 5 bases at J; junction bases unmatched: 8. The CDR3 length is 17 residues. This CDR3 reads CASSAGTSGGARETQYF. The CDR3 DNA sequence: TGTGCCAGCAGCGCCGGGACTAGCGGGGGGGCCCGTGAGACCCAGTACTTC.

This clonotype was seen many times. This rearrangement joins TRBV20-1 to TRBJ2-7; D is ambiguous. Trimming took 3 bases from V and 5 from J, leaving 14 bases between them. Germline CDR1 is DFQATT and CDR2 is SNEGSKA (reference sequence). The CDR3 totals 13 residues. In nucleotides, the CDR3 is TGCAGTGCTAGGATTAACCCGGAAGACGAGCAGTACTTC. This translates into CSARINPEDEQYF.